This TCR beta chain was sequenced during a study of CD8+ T cells in alopecia areata. In its sample, this clone was seen a few times. PBMCs served as the source from which CD4+ and CD8+ T cells were sorted. cDNA prepared by RNA extraction and subsequent reverse transcription served as the template for sequencing. Generated by immunoSEQ multiplex PCR, the TCRdb table keeps only in-frame clones and is missing some. The data contain roughly 120,000 clones, about 61% of them seen just once; the ten biggest clones take up about 3%. V gave up 4 bases and J gave up 1 base, with 7 bases separating them. The germline V gene encodes CDR1 SQVTM and CDR2 ANQGSEA. This CDR3 has 12 residues.

The sequencing sample was made of CD4+ T cells sorted from blood. The clonotype comes from a human donor in good health. The chain recombines TRBV29-1 with TRBJ2-5; no clear D. The CDR3 spells CSVGQFQETQYF. For the CDR3, the DNA is TGCAGCGTTGGTCAGTTCCAAGAGACCCAGTACTTC.